This paragraph reports one TCR beta chain. Here immunoSEQ multiplex PCR was the method, and the copy in TCRdb shows in-frame clones only, minus some. The sample includes around 230,000 clones, 65% to 85% seen only once; the top ten take roughly 7.9%. The data derive from a study of blood T cell repertoires in COVID-19. The clonotype was recovered from an elderly woman with acute or convalescent COVID-19. Sample: peripheral blood.

Here the CDR3 reads CASSLPRVIGNTIYF. CDR3 DNA: TGTGCCAGCAGCTTGCCTCGGGTGATCGGAAACACCATATATTTT. The gene calls are TRBV5-8 and TRBJ1-3, with D unclear. V lost 1 base and J lost 4, with 12 bases in between. This CDR3 spans 15 amino acids. Germline-derived CDR1 and CDR2 are SGHTS and YDEGEE.